Listed here is a single T cell receptor beta chain. Its antigen is as yet unknown. The sample is drawn from a study of cytomegalovirus exposure and HLA in healthy donors. 60 Vbeta and 13 Jbeta primers were used in PCR. Sequenced by immunoSEQ multiplex PCR; TCRdb stores in-frame clones only, minus some. The profile shows 65,000 to 90,000 clones, roughly four fifths of them singletons. Study results and caveats: A later analysis reportedly identified an Asian-associated ancestry cluster as carrying fewer N-insertions than the approximately 670-donor mean.

Healthy bone marrow donors formed the donor group. This CDR3 comprises 15 residues. The germline V gene has CDR1 SGHNT and CDR2 YYREEE (reference sequence). V gave up 2 bases and J gave up 1 base, with 12 bases separating them. The chain couples TRBV5-4 to TRBJ1-1; no firm D call. Sample: PBMCs. The sequence was obtained from a man aged 18 to 30 in good health and CMV-seronegative. This CDR3 is CASSLSVMSNTEAFF. The CDR3 DNA follows: TGTGCCAGCAGCTTATCAGTAATGTCGAACACTGAAGCTTTCTTT.